Below, 2 T cell receptor beta chains from the same sample are listed, as sequenced in a study of tumor and adjacent non-tumor tissue in lung cancer. TCRbeta libraries were built with three rounds of nested PCR, modified from ARM-PCR. TCRdb independently ran MiXCR on the multiplex PCR reads; one entry per CDR3 protein. This sample has 120,000 to 150,000 distinct CDR3 sequences, with about 71% found just once. No cell sorting was done before RNA was extracted from the tissue. The source material was lung tumor tissue. The receptors here all came from a man aged 60 to 69 with small cell lung cancer.

The sample holds one count of this clonotype. It may be a read error: a sequence one base away is much more abundant. This rearrangement joins TRBV20-1 to TRBJ2-1; 10 nucleotides line up with TRBD2. This CDR3 spans 14 amino acids. With 7 bases clipped from V and 5 bases from J, the junction kept 8 bases outside the gene matches. CDR1 and CDR2 from the germline V gene are DFQATT and SNEGSKA (reference sequence). The CDR3 protein is CSEPLAGINNEQFF. The CDR3, as DNA: TGCAGTGAGCCACTAGCGGGAATAAACAATGAGCAGTTCTTC.

Only one count was recorded for this clonotype. This could be a read error, since a much larger clone is one nucleotide away. The CDR3 is CASSYFRLDFADTQYF. CDR3 coding DNA: TGTGCCAGCAGTTACTTCCGTCTCGACTTCGCAGATACGCAGTATTTT. The chain couples TRBV6-6 to TRBJ2-3; no clear D gene. This CDR3 is built from 16 residues. The germline CDR1 and CDR2 sequences are MNHNY and SVGAGI (reference sequence). With 1 base removed from V and 4 bases from J, the gap between germline ends came to 15 bases.